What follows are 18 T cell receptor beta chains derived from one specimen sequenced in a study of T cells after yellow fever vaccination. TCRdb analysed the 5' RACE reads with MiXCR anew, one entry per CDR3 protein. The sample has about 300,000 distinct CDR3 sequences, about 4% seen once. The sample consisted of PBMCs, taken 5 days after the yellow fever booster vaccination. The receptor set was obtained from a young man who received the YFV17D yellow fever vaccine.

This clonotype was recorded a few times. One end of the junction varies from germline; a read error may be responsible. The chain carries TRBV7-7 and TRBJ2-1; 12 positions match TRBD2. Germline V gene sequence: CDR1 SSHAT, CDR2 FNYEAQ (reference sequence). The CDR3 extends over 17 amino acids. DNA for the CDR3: TGTGCTAGCAGCCCCGAGCTGTTACTAGCGGGGGGCCCTGAGCAGTTCTTC. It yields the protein CASSPELLLAGGPEQFF.

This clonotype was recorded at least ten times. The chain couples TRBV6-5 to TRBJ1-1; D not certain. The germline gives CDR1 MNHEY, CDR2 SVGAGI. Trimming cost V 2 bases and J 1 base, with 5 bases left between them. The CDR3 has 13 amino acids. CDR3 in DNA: TGTGCCAGCAGTTACACAGCGAACACTGAAGCTTTCTTT. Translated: CASSYTANTEAFF.

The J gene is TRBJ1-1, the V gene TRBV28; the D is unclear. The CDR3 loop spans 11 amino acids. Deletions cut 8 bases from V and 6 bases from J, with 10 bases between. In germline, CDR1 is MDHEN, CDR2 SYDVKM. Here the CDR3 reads CASGLLPEAFF. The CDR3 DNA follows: TGTGCCAGCGGACTTCTCCCTGAAGCTTTCTTT.

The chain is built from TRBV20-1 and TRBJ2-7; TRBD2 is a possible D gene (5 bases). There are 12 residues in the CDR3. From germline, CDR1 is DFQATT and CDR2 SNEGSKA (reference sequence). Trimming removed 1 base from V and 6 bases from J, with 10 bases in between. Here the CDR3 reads CSARVASTEQYF. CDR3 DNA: TGCAGTGCTAGAGTGGCTAGCACCGAGCAGTACTTC.

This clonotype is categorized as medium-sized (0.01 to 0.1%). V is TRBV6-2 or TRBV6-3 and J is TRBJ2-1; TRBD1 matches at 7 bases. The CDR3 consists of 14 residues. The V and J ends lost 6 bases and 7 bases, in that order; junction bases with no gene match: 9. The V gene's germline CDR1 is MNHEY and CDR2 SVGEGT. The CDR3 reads CASRVGTVGNEQFF. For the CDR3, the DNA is TGTGCCAGCAGGGTGGGGACAGTGGGGAATGAGCAGTTCTTC.

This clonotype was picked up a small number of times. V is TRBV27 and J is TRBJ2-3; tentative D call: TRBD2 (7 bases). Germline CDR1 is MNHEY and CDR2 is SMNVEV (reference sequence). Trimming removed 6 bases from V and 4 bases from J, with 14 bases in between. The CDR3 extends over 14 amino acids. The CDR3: CASSQRGGADTQYF. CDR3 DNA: TGTGCCAGCAGCCAAAGGGGGGGGGCAGATACGCAGTATTTT.

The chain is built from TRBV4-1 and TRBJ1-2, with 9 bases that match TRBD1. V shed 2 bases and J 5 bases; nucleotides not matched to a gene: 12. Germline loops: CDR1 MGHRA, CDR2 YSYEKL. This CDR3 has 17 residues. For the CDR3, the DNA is TGCGCCAGCAGCCAACCCTTAGGTGCCGGGACAGGGTATGGCTACACCTTC. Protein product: CASSQPLGAGTGYGYTF.

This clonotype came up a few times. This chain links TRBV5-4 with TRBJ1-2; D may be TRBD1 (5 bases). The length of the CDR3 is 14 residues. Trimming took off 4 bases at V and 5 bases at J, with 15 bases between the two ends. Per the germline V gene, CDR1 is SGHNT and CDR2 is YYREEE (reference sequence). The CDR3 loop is CASSPDSLAYGYTF. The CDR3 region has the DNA TGTGCCAGCAGCCCCGACAGCCTCGCGTATGGCTACACCTTC.

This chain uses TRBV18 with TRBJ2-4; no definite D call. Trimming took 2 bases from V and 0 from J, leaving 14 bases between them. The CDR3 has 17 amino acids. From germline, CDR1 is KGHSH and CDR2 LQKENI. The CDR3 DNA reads TGTGCCAGCTCACCAACGGCAGGATCCGGAGCCAAAAACATTCAGTACTTC. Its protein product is CASSPTAGSGAKNIQYF. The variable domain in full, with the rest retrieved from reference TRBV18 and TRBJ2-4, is NAGVMQNPRHLVRRRGQEARLRCSPMKGHSHVYWYRQLPEEGLKFMVYLQKENIIDESGMPKERFSAEFPKEGPSILRIQQVVRGDSAAYFCASSPTAGSGAKNIQYFGAGTRLSVL.

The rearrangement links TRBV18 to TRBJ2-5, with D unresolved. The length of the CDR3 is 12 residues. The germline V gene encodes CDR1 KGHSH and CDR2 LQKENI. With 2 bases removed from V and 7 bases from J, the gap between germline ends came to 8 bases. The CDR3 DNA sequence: TGTGCCAGCTCACCAGATCCTGGGACCCAGTACTTC. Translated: CASSPDPGTQYF.

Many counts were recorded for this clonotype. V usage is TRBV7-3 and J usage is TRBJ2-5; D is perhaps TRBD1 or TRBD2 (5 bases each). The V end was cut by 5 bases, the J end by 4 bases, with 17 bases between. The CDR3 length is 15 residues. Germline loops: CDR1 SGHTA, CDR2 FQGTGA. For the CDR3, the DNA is TGTGCCAGCAGCCCTGGGCCGGGGCCAAGAGAGACCCAGTACTTC. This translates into CASSPGPGPRETQYF.

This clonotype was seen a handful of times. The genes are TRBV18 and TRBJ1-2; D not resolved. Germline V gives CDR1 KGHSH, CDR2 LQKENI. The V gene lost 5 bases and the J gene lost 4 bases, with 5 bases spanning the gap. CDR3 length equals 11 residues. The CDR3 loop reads CASSGRYGYTF. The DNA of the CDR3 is TGTGCCAGCTCAGGCCGCTATGGCTACACCTTC.

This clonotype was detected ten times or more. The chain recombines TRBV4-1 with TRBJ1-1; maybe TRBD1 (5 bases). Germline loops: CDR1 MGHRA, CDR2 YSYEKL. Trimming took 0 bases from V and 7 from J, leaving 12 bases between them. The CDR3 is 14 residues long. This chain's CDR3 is CASSQDGVGDEAFF. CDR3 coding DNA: TGCGCCAGCAGCCAAGATGGTGTGGGGGATGAAGCTTTCTTT.

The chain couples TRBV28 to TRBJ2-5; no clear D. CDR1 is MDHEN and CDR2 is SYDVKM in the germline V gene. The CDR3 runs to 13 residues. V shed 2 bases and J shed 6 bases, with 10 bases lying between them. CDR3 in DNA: TGTGCCAGCAGTTTAGGGCAGTCAAAGACCCAGTACTTC. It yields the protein CASSLGQSKTQYF.

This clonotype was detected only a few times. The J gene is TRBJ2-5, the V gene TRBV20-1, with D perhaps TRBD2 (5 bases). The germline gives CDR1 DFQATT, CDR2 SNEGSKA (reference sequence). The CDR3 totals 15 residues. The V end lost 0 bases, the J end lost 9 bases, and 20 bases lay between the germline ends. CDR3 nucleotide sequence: TGCAGTGCTAGAGATCGAAGGACGGGAAATTGGGCCCAGTACTTC. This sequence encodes CSARDRRTGNWAQYF.

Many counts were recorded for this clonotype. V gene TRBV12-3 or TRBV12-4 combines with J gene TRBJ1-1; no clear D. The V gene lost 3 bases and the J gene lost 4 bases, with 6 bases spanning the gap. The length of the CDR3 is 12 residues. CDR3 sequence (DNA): TGTGCCAGCAGTTTGGCCGTCACTGAAGCTTTCTTT. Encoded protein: CASSLAVTEAFF.

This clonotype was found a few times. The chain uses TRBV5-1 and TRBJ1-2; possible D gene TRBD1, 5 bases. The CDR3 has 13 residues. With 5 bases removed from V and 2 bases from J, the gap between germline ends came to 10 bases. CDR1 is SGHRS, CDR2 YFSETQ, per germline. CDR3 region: CASRERDNYGYTF. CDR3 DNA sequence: TGCGCCAGCAGGGAAAGGGACAACTATGGCTACACCTTC.

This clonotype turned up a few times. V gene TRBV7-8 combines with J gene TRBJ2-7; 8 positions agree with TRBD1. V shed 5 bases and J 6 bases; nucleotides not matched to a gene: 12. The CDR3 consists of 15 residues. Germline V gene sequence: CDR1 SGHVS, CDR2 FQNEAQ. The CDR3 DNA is TGTGCCAGCAGCCATTTACCTGGACAGGGCACCGAGCAGTACTTC. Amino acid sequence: CASSHLPGQGTEQYF.